This T cell receptor beta chain appears in the sequencing data of a study of blood T cells in healthy people across ages. To note about this clonotype: What it binds is unknown.

Overall study findings and caveats: Investigators viewed diversity estimates from one million T cells as underestimates, the study reported. Both higher diversity and more naive CD4+ cells marked long-lived donors when set against aged donors.

CDR1 and CDR2 from the germline V gene are MDHEN and SYDVKM. V lost 6 bases to trimming and J lost 0 bases; unmatched junction nucleotides: 3. The CDR3 runs to 14 residues. Together with a sample-barcoded 5' primer, a J-beta primer mix was included in a second PCR lasting about 7 to 11 cycles. Each CDR3 protein gets one entry after TCRdb re-called the 5' RACE reads with MiXCR. The profile shows about 1,400,000 distinct CDR3 sequences, roughly 59% of them singletons. The rearrangement joins TRBV28 to TRBJ1-1; 8 nucleotides agree with TRBD1. The TCR comes from a young man in good health. The specimen was blood. CDR3: CASSDRGMNTEAFF. CDR3 in DNA: TGTGCCAGCAGCGACAGGGGCATGAACACTGAAGCTTTCTTT.